This T cell receptor beta chain was retrieved from a study of shared clonotypes between healthy human individuals. Repertoires were generated with immunoSEQ multiplex PCR, while TCRdb's copy carries only in-frame clones and drops some. The repertoire holds a few million clones, with approximately 95% as singletons. Notes on the study in general: Clonotype sharing levels among donors were expected to vary with sequencing depth.

For this clone: Its antigen remains unknown.

Sequencing was performed on naive CD4+ T cells from PBMCs. Subset in this sample: CD45RA+ positively selected. The TCR originated in a young man in good health. Some clones in this sample may be carry-over from other donors' samples.

The CDR3 DNA reads TGCGCCAGCAGCTTTTTGCAATACAATGAGCAGTTCTTC. This encodes CASSFLQYNEQFF. The chain combines TRBV5-1 with TRBJ2-1; no firm D call. The germline CDR1 and CDR2 sequences are SGHRS and YFSETQ. The V gene lost 2 bases and the J gene lost 4 bases, with 7 bases spanning the gap. The CDR3 has 13 amino acids.